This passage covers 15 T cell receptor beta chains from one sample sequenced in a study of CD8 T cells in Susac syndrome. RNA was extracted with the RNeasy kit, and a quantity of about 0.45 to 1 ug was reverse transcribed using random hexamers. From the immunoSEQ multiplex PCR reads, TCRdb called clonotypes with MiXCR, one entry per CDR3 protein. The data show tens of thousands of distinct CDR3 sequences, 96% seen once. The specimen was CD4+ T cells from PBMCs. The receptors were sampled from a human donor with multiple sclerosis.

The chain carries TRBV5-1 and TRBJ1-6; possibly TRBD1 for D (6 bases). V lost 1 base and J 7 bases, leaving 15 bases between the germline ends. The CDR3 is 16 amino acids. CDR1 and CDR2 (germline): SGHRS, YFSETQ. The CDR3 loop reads CASSLWGGASNSPLHF. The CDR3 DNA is TGCGCCAGCAGCTTGTGGGGGGGCGCGTCGAATTCACCCCTCCACTTT.

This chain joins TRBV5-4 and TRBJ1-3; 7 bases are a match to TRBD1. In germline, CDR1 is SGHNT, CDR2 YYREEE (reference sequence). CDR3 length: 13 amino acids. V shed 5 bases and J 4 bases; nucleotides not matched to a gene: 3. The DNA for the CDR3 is TGTGCCAGCAGTACAGGGGCGGGAAACACCATATATTTT. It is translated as CASSTGAGNTIYF.

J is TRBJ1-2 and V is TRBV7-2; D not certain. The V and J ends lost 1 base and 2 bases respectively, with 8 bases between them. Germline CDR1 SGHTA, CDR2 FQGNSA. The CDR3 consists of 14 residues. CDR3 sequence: CASSLGPVNYGYTF. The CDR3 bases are TGTGCCAGCAGCTTAGGACCGGTAAACTATGGCTACACCTTC.

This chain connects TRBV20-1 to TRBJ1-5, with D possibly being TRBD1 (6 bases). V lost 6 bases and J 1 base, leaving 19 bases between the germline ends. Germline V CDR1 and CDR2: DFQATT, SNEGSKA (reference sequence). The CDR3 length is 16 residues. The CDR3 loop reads CSASIPRTDSNQPQHF. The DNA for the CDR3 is TGCAGTGCCAGTATCCCACGGACAGACAGCAATCAGCCCCAGCATTTT.

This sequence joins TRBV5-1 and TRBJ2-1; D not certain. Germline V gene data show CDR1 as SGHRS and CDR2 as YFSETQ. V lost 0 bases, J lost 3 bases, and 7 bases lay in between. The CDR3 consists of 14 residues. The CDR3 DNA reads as TGCGCCAGCAGCTTGGGACTGAACTACAATGAGCAGTTCTTC. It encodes CASSLGLNYNEQFF.

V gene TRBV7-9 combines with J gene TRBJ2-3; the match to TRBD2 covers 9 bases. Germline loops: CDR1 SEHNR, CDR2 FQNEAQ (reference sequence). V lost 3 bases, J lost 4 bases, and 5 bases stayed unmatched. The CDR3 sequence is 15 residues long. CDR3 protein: CASSFASGESDTQYF. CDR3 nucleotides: TGTGCCAGCAGCTTTGCTAGCGGGGAGTCAGATACGCAGTATTTT.

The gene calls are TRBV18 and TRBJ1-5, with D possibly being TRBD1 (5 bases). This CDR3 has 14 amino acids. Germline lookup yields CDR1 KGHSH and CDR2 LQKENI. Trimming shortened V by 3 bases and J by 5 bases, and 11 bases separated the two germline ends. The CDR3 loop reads CASSPGDRDQPQHF. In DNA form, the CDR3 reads TGTGCCAGCTCACCCGGGGACCGAGATCAGCCCCAGCATTTT.

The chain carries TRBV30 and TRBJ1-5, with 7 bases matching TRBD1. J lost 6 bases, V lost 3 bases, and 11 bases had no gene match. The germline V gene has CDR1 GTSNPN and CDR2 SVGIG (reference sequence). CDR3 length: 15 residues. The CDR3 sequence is CAWSRGGGMVQPQHF. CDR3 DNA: TGTGCCTGGAGCCGGGGAGGGGGCATGGTTCAGCCCCAGCATTTT.

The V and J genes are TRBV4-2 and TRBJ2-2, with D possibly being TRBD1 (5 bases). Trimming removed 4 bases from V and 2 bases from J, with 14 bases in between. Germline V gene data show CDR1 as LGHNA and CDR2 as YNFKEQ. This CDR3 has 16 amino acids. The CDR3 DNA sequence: TGTGCCAGCAGCCCTTGGGGCAGGCCCAACACCGGGGAGCTGTTTTTT. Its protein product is CASSPWGRPNTGELFF.

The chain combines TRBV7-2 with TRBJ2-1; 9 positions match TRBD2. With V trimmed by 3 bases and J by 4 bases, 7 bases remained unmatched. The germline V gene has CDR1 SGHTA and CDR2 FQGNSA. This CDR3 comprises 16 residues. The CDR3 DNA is TGTGCCAGCAGCTTCGGGCTAGCGGGGAAGTACAATGAGCAGTTCTTC. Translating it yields CASSFGLAGKYNEQFF.

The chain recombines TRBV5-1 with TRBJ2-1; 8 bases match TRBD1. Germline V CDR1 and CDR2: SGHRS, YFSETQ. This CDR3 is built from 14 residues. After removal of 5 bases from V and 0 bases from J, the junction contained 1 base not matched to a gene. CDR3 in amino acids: CASRQGGSYNEQFF. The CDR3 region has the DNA TGCGCCAGCAGACAGGGGGGCTCCTACAATGAGCAGTTCTTC.

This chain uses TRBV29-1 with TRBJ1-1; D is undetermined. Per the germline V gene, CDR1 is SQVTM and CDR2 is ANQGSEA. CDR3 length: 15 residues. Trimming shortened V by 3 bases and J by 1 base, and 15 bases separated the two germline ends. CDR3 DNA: TGCAGCGTTGAGAGGGAAGCGAGACCGAACACTGAAGCTTTCTTT. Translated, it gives CSVEREARPNTEAFF.

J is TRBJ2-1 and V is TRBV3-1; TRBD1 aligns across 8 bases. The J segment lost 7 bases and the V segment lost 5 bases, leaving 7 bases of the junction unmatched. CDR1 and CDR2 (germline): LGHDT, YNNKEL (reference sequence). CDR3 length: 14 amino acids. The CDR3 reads CASSDRTGRNEQFF. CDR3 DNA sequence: TGTGCCAGCAGCGATCGGACAGGGAGGAATGAGCAGTTCTTC.

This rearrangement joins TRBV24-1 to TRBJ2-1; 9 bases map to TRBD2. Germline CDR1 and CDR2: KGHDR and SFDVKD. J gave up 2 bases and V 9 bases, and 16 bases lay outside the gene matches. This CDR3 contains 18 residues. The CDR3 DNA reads TGTGCCACCGCCCGGCGGGGGGGGAGACAGGATGCCTACAATGAGCAGTTCTTC. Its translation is CATARRGGRQDAYNEQFF.

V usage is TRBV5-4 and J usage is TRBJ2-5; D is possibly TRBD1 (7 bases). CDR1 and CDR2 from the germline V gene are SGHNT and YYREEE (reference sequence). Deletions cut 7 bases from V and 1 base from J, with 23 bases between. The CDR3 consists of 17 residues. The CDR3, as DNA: TGTGCCAGCCAAGGTCCTAAAGCAGGGGGGACCCAAGAGACCCAGTACTTC. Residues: CASQGPKAGGTQETQYF.